This TCR beta chain comes out of a study of blood T cell repertoires in COVID-19. Across the whole study: COVID-19 samples collected from the United States, Italy and Spain covered acute and convalescent phases. Nucleic acid was either cDNA or gDNA, and it came from T cells, B-cell-depleted T cells, or PBMCs.

Authors' processing steps: Nucleated cell number was recorded as an estimate derived from reference gene primer amplification. Assay used: immunoSEQ multiplex PCR; TCRdb lists only in-frame clones, some missing. The DNA was the basis for D and trimming; V, J and clone size are from that table. Of over 130,000 clones detected, approximately 84% appear once; the ten largest clones hold 4%. Looked up from germline, CDR1 is MDHEN and CDR2 is SYDVKM. The CDR3 totals 14 residues. The junction had 10 bases not matched to a gene; V was cut back by 6 bases and J by 6 bases. The chain links TRBV28 to TRBJ1-1; 7 bases match TRBD1. Sequenced: peripheral blood. This receptor was obtained from a woman aged 60-75 years with acute or convalescent COVID-19. The DNA of the CDR3 is TGTGCCAGCAGGCTAAACAGGGGTGGGGCTGAAGCTTTCTTT. Translated, it gives CASRLNRGGAEAFF.